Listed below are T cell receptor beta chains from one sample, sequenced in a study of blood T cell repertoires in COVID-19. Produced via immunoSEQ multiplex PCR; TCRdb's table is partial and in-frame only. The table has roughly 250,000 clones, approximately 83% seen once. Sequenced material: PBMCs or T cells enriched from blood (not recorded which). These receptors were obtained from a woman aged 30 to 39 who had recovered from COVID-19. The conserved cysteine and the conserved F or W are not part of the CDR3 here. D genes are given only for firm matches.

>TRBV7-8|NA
ASSLERWKNRPQH
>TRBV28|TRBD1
ASSPTGLTNNEQF
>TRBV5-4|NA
ASSLNMGSETQY
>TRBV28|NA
ASTTYRMDSAY
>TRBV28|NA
ASSFAGMDYT
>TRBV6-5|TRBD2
ASRPGLAGSYEQY
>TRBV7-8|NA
ASSLLDRNTDTQY
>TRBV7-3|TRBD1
ASSPLGQSTDTQY
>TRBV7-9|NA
ASSASGVTGELF
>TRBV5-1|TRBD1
ASSRTGVSTNEKLF
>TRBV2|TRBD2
ARAHLAGSLTGELF
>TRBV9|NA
ASSLPPGGGVSYNEQF
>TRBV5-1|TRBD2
ASSPTWRGRGGLYNEQF
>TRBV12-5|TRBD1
ASGPTGDTEAF